The rows below give T cell receptor beta chains drawn from one sample of a study of OX40 agonist ivuxolimab in advanced cancers. Some clones are missing from TCRdb's copy, which holds only in-frame ones; the method was immunoSEQ multiplex PCR. The table includes under 65,000 clones, more than 85% detected once. The specimen comprised CD4+ or CD8+ T cells sorted from blood, sampled in a trial of the OX40 agonist ivuxolimab. All receptors derive from an adult with an advanced solid tumor such as melanoma, head and neck, liver or kidney cancer. Both conserved end residues are part of each CDR3. Fields, in order: V gene, J gene, D gene, clone size, CDR3 protein, CDR3 DNA. A D gene is named only where the DNA matches it firmly. For some rows the clone size is stated as once, few or many, or as a class when expanded; others skip it.

v_call: TRBV27; j_call: TRBJ1-5; d_call: .; clone_size: .; cdr3_aa: CASSLWGRGVGNQPQHF; cdr3_nt: TGTGCCAGCAGTTTATGGGGCAGGGGCGTTGGCAATCAGCCCCAGCATTTT
v_call: TRBV5-6; j_call: TRBJ1-2; d_call: .; clone_size: .; cdr3_aa: CASSLYGWGHYGYTF; cdr3_nt: TGTGCCAGCAGCTTGTATGGGTGGGGACACTATGGCTACACCTTC
v_call: TRBV2; j_call: TRBJ1-1; d_call: .; clone_size: once; cdr3_aa: CASSARGLMNTEAFF; cdr3_nt: TGTGCCAGCAGTGCGAGGGGTCTAATGAACACTGAAGCTTTCTTT
v_call: TRBV9; j_call: TRBJ2-1; d_call: TRBD1; clone_size: .; cdr3_aa: CASSFGQGAYEQFF; cdr3_nt: TGTGCCAGCAGCTTCGGACAGGGGGCTTATGAGCAGTTCTTC
v_call: TRBV21-1; j_call: TRBJ2-1; d_call: .; clone_size: .; cdr3_aa: CASSSEGLHNEQFF; cdr3_nt: TGTGCCAGCAGCAGTGAGGGACTTCACAATGAGCAGTTCTTC
v_call: TRBV10-3; j_call: TRBJ1-1; d_call: .; clone_size: few; cdr3_aa: CAISVSDGGIAFF; cdr3_nt: TGTGCCATCAGTGTGTCCGACGGGGGGATAGCTTTCTTT
v_call: TRBV30; j_call: TRBJ2-2; d_call: TRBD2; clone_size: .; cdr3_aa: CAWSVRVAGFSDTGELFF; cdr3_nt: TGTGCCTGGAGTGTTCGGGTAGCGGGATTCTCGGACACCGGGGAGCTGTTTTTT
v_call: TRBV6-5; j_call: TRBJ1-1; d_call: TRBD1; clone_size: .; cdr3_aa: CASSYRTGAAFF; cdr3_nt: TGTGCCAGCAGTTACAGGACAGGGGCCGCTTTCTTT
v_call: TRBV6-5; j_call: TRBJ1-1; d_call: TRBD1; clone_size: .; cdr3_aa: CASSTTGRTEAFF; cdr3_nt: TGTGCCAGCAGCACGACAGGGAGGACTGAAGCTTTCTTT
v_call: TRBV5-1; j_call: TRBJ2-1; d_call: TRBD2; clone_size: .; cdr3_aa: CASRQYLQAGVVDEQFF; cdr3_nt: TGCGCCAGCAGGCAGTATCTACAGGCGGGAGTTGTGGATGAGCAGTTCTTC
v_call: TRBV6-1; j_call: TRBJ2-7; d_call: .; clone_size: .; cdr3_aa: CASSVPGHRLEQYF; cdr3_nt: TGTGCCAGCAGTGTGCCGGGACACCGTCTCGAGCAGTACTTC
v_call: TRBV5-1; j_call: TRBJ1-3; d_call: .; clone_size: once; cdr3_aa: CASSLGGIGNTIYF; cdr3_nt: TGCGCCAGCAGCTTGGGAGGGATTGGAAACACCATATATTTT
v_call: TRBV11-2; j_call: TRBJ1-6; d_call: .; clone_size: .; cdr3_aa: CASSLFSGVRNSPLHF; cdr3_nt: TGTGCCAGCAGCTTATTTTCAGGGGTCCGAAATTCACCCCTCCACTTT
v_call: TRBV15; j_call: TRBJ2-7; d_call: .; clone_size: .; cdr3_aa: CATSRDPGNYEQYF; cdr3_nt: TGTGCCACCAGCCGCGACCCTGGGAATTACGAGCAGTACTTC
v_call: TRBV6-1; j_call: TRBJ2-5; d_call: .; clone_size: .; cdr3_aa: CASRLGGGRGTQYF; cdr3_nt: TGTGCCAGCCGTCTAGGGGGAGGAAGGGGGACCCAGTACTTC
v_call: TRBV19; j_call: TRBJ1-2; d_call: .; clone_size: .; cdr3_aa: CASSLRGDNYGYTF; cdr3_nt: TGTGCCAGTAGCTTACGGGGGGATAACTATGGCTACACCTTC
v_call: TRBV5-1; j_call: TRBJ2-5; d_call: TRBD2; clone_size: .; cdr3_aa: CASSTRRASGGETQYF; cdr3_nt: TGCGCCAGCAGCACTAGGAGGGCTAGCGGGGGAGAGACCCAGTACTTC
v_call: TRBV4-1; j_call: TRBJ2-5; d_call: TRBD2; clone_size: .; cdr3_aa: CASSQAVAGGEETQYF; cdr3_nt: TGCGCCAGCAGCCAAGCGGTGGCGGGAGGGGAAGAGACCCAGTACTTC
v_call: TRBV28; j_call: TRBJ2-2; d_call: .; clone_size: .; cdr3_aa: CASSRENTGELFF; cdr3_nt: TGTGCCAGCAGTAGGGAGAACACCGGGGAGCTGTTTTTT
v_call: TRBV4-1; j_call: TRBJ1-2; d_call: .; clone_size: few; cdr3_aa: CASSPGGVRLYGYTF; cdr3_nt: TGCGCCAGCAGCCCGGGCGGCGTGAGGCTATATGGCTACACCTTC
v_call: TRBV5-4; j_call: TRBJ1-6; d_call: .; clone_size: .; cdr3_aa: CASSTRALDSPLHF; cdr3_nt: TGTGCCAGCAGCACCAGGGCGTTGGATTCACCCCTCCACTTT
v_call: TRBV5-1; j_call: TRBJ1-1; d_call: .; clone_size: .; cdr3_aa: CASSFLDISGEAFF; cdr3_nt: TGCGCCAGCAGCTTCCTGGACATTTCTGGGGAAGCTTTCTTT
v_call: TRBV27; j_call: TRBJ1-6; d_call: .; clone_size: .; cdr3_aa: CASKSGGSYNSPLHF; cdr3_nt: TGTGCCAGCAAAAGTGGGGGCTCCTATAATTCACCCCTCCACTTT
v_call: TRBV29-1; j_call: TRBJ2-1; d_call: TRBD2; clone_size: .; cdr3_aa: CSVEPSGGYNEQFF; cdr3_nt: TGCAGCGTTGAGCCTAGCGGAGGCTACAATGAGCAGTTCTTC
v_call: TRBV11-2; j_call: TRBJ2-5; d_call: .; clone_size: .; cdr3_aa: CASSLNSETQYF; cdr3_nt: TGTGCCAGCAGCTTAAATTCAGAGACCCAGTACTTC
v_call: TRBV9; j_call: TRBJ2-5; d_call: TRBD2; clone_size: once; cdr3_aa: CASSAQAGGLQETQYF; cdr3_nt: TGTGCCAGCAGCGCTCAGGCGGGAGGACTCCAAGAGACCCAGTACTTC
v_call: TRBV11-2; j_call: TRBJ2-7; d_call: TRBD2; clone_size: .; cdr3_aa: CASSLEGGTDYYEQYF; cdr3_nt: TGTGCCAGCAGCCTAGAGGGAGGGACGGATTATTACGAGCAGTACTTC